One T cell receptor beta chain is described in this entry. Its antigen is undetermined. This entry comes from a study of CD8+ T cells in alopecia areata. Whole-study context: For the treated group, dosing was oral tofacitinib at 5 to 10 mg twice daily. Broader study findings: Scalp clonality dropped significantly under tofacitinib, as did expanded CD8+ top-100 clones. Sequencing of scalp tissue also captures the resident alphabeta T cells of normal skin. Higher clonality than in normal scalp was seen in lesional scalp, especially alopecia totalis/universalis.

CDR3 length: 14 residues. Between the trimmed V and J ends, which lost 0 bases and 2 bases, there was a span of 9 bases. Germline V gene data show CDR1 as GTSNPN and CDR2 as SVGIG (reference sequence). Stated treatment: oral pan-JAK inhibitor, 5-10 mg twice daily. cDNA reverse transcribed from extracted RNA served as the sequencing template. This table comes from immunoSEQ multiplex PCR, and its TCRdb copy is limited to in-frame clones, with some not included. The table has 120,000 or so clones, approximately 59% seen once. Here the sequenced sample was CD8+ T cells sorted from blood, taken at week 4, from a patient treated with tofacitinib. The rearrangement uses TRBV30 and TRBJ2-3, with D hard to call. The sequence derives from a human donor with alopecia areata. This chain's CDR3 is CAWSVGGDTDTQYF. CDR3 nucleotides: TGTGCCTGGAGTGTTGGCGGAGACACAGATACGCAGTATTTT.